These 21 T cell receptor beta chains were sequenced from one sample in a study of T cells expressing NK-cell markers. TCRdb reprocessed the 5' RACE reads; each CDR3 protein has one entry and no DNA is given. This sample's clone table lists around 470,000 distinct CDR3 sequences. Input material: blood T cells: a sorted CD56 or NKG2C T cell subset, CD4+ or CD8+ T cells, or bulk PBMC T cells (not recorded which). These receptors originate from a woman in her 50s in good health.

The V gene is TRBV30, the J gene TRBJ1-4; TCRdb's assignment of TRBD1 cannot be checked, as there is no DNA. Germline loops: CDR1 GTSNPN, CDR2 SVGIG (reference sequence). The CDR3 length is 16 residues. CDR3: CAWSVSPPGGDEKLFF.

The genes are TRBV5-1 and TRBJ2-1; TCRdb calls TRBD1, which cannot be checked without DNA. The CDR3 runs 16 residues. Germline CDR1 and CDR2: SGHRS and YFSETQ. The chain's CDR3 is CASSVTGFGVNNEQFF.

This chain connects TRBV7-2 to TRBJ2-1; the TRBD2 assignment by TCRdb is unverifiable without DNA. The CDR3 totals 13 residues. Germline CDR1 is SGHTA and CDR2 is FQGNSA. The CDR3 loop is CASSPRLDGEQFF.

The rearrangement links TRBV11-3 to TRBJ2-1; without DNA, the TCRdb call of TRBD1 cannot be checked. Germline loops: CDR1 SGHNT, CDR2 YENEEA. The CDR3 is 14 amino acids. The CDR3 loop reads CASSFGGARNEQFF. The full variable domain, with the rest looked up from reference TRBV11-3 and TRBJ2-1, is EAGVVQSPRYKIIEKKQPVAFWCNPISGHNTLYWYLQNLGQGPELLIRYENEEAVDDSQLPKDRFSAERLKGVDSTLKIQPAELGDSAVYLCASSFGGARNEQFFGPGTRLTVL.

CDR3 region: CASGLVGGSNQPQHF. This chain connects TRBV12-5 to TRBJ1-5. This CDR3 has 15 amino acids. CDR1 LGHNT and CDR2 FRNRAP come from the germline V gene.

The chain couples TRBV12-3 or TRBV12-4 to TRBJ2-1. This CDR3 has 15 amino acids. CDR3 region: CASSTVGGFYNEQFF.

V gene TRBV7-9 combines with J gene TRBJ2-4; TCRdb outputs TRBD1, but without DNA this stays unchecked. The CDR3 has 14 residues. Germline CDR1 reads SEHNR; CDR2 reads FQNEAQ (reference sequence). CDR3 in amino acids: CASSTRTGLNIQYF.

The chain recombines TRBV7-7 with TRBJ2-1. CDR1 and CDR2 (germline): SSHAT, FNYEAQ (reference sequence). CDR3 length: 17 residues. CDR3 amino acids: CASSLRPSGRSYNEQFF.

This chain links TRBV20-1 with TRBJ2-3. This CDR3 is built from 15 residues. CDR1 is DFQATT and CDR2 is SNEGSKA in the germline V gene (reference sequence). CDR3 amino acids: CSARELARSTDTQYF.

J is TRBJ2-3 and V is TRBV7-9; TCRdb reports TRBD2, a call that lacks DNA to check it against. This CDR3 is built from 15 residues. Germline CDR1 SEHNR, CDR2 FQNEAQ (reference sequence). The CDR3 spells CASSFEGRGTDTQYF.

J is TRBJ2-7 and V is TRBV14; there is no DNA to check the TCRdb D call of TRBD2. Germline CDR1 and CDR2: SGHDN and FVKESK. This CDR3 spans 15 amino acids. The chain's CDR3 is CASSQGRAGNYEQYF.

The chain links TRBV9 to TRBJ2-2; TCRdb selects TRBD1, and the lack of DNA leaves this call unchecked. Germline CDR1 SGDLS, CDR2 YYNGEE. The CDR3 has 16 amino acids. The CDR3 spells CASSVLRDIGTGELFF.

V gene TRBV5-6 combines with J gene TRBJ2-6. The CDR3 runs to 16 residues. Germline values: CDR1 SGHDT, CDR2 YYEEEE. The CDR3 loop reads CASSLDRDSGANVLTF. Variable domain in full (rest from reference TRBV5-6 and TRBJ2-6): DAGVTQSPTHLIKTRGQQVTLRCSPKSGHDTVSWYQQALGQGPQFIFQYYEEEERQRGNFPDRFSGHQFPNYSSELNVNALLLGDSALYLCASSLDRDSGANVLTFGAGSRLTVL.

The V and J genes are TRBV18 and TRBJ2-2; TCRdb reports TRBD2, a call that lacks DNA to check it against. Germline V gives CDR1 KGHSH, CDR2 LQKENI. The CDR3 consists of 14 residues. The CDR3 protein is CASRGQANTGELFF.

The J gene is TRBJ1-5, the V gene TRBV12-3 or TRBV12-4; TCRdb returns TRBD1, unconfirmable since there is no DNA. The CDR3 loop spans 15 amino acids. This CDR3 reads CASTLTTGVNQPQHF.

The CDR3 is CASSNLGLAAYNEQFF. The chain is built from TRBV4-1 and TRBJ2-1; TCRdb proposes TRBD2, but this gene call is untestable without DNA. CDR3 length: 16 residues. Germline CDR1 is MGHRA and CDR2 is YSYEKL.

The rearrangement links TRBV6-5 to TRBJ2-5; the D gene TCRdb calls, TRBD1, cannot be checked with no DNA. CDR3 length equals 15 residues. CDR1 is MNHEY, CDR2 SVGAGI, per germline. The CDR3 sequence: CASNMDNRMGETQYF.

This chain connects TRBV11-3 to TRBJ2-1; TCRdb returns TRBD2, unconfirmable since there is no DNA. Germline V gene sequence: CDR1 SGHNT, CDR2 YENEEA. The length of the CDR3 is 17 residues. Here the CDR3 reads CASSPWTGTSGINEQFF. Looking up the rest from reference TRBV11-3 and TRBJ2-1 gives the full variable domain: EAGVVQSPRYKIIEKKQPVAFWCNPISGHNTLYWYLQNLGQGPELLIRYENEEAVDDSQLPKDRFSAERLKGVDSTLKIQPAELGDSAVYLCASSPWTGTSGINEQFFGPGTRLTVL.

V and J are TRBV20-1 and TRBJ1-5; TCRdb indicates TRBD1, and absent DNA this call remains unverified. The germline V gene has CDR1 DFQATT and CDR2 SNEGSKA (reference sequence). The length of the CDR3 is 13 residues. The CDR3 protein is CSYGTDRNQPQHF.

J is TRBJ2-7 and V is TRBV7-9; the D call of TRBD1 rests on TCRdb alone, since no DNA is present to check it. The CDR3 extends over 14 amino acids. Germline CDR1 SEHNR, CDR2 FQNEAQ (reference sequence). The CDR3: CASSIQGSSYEQYF.

The chain joins TRBV11-3 to TRBJ1-4; TCRdb's assignment of TRBD1 cannot be checked, as there is no DNA. Germline V gene sequence: CDR1 SGHNT, CDR2 YENEEA. This CDR3 has 15 amino acids. CDR3 residues: CASSKKTQGFEKLFF.